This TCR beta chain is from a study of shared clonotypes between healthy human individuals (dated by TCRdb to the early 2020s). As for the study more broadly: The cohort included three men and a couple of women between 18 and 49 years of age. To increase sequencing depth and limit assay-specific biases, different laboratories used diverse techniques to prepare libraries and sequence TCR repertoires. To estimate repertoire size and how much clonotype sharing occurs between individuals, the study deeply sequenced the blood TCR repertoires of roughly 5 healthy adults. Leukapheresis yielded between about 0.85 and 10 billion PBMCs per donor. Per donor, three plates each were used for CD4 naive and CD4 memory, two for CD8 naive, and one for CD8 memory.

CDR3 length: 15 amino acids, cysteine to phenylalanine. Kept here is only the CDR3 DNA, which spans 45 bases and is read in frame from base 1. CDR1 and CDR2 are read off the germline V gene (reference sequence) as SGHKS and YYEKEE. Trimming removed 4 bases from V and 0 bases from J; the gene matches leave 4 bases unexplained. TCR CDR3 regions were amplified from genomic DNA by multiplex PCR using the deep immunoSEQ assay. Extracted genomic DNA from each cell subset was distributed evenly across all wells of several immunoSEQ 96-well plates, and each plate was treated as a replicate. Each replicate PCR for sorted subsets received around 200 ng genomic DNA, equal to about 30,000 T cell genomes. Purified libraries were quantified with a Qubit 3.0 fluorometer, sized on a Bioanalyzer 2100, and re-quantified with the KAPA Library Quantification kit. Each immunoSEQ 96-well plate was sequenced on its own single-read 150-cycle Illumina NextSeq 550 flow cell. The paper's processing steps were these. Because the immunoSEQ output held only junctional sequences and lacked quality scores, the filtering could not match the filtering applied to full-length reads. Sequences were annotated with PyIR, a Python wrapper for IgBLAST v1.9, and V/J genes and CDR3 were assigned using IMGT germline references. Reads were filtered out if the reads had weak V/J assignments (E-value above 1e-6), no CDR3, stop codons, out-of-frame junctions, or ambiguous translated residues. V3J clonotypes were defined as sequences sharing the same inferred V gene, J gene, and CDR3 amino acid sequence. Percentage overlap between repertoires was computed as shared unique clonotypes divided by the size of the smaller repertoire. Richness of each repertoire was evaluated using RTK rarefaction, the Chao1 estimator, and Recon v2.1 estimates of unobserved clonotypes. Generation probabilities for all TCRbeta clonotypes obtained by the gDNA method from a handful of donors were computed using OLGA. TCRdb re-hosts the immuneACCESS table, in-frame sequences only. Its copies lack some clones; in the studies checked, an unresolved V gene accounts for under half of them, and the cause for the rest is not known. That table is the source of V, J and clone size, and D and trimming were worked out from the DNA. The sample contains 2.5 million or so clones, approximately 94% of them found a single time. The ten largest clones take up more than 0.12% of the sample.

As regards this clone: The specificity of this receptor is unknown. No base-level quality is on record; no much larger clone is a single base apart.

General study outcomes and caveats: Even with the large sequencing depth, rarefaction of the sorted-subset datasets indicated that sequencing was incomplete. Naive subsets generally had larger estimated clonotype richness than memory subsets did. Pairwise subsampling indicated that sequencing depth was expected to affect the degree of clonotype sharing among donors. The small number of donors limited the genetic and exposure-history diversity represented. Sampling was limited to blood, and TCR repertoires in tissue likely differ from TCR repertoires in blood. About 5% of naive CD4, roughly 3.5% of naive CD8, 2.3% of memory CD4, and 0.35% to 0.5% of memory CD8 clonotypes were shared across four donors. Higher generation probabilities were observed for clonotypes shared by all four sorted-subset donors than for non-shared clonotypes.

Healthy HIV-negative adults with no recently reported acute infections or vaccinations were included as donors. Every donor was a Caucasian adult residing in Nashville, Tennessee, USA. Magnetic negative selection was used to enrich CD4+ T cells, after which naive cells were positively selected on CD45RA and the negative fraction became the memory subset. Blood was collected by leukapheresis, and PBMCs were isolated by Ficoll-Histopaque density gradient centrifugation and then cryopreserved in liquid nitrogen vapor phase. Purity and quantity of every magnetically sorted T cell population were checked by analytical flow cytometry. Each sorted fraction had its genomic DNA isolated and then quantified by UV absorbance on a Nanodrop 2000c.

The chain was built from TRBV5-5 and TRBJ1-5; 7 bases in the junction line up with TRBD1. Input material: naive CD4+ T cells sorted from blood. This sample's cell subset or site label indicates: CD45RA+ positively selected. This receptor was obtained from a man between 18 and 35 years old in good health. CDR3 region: CASSLQGSSNQPQHF. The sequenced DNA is TGTGCCAGCAGCCTACAGGGGTCTAGCAATCAGCCCCAGCATTTT.